The 19 T cell receptor beta chains listed next were all sequenced from one sample in a study of human thymus T cells. Sequencing used immunoSEQ multiplex PCR; TCRdb keeps in-frame clones, though not all of them. Altogether roughly 120,000 clones are present, around 94% being singletons, with the ten largest covering around 0.025%. The source of the thymus tissue was resections taken during corrective heart surgery. The sample comprised thymus tissue. The receptors come from a boy under three years old with a congenital heart defect but otherwise immunologically healthy.

This clone was counted once. The chain recombines TRBV6-6 with TRBJ2-2; D is unresolved. V lost 1 base to trimming and J lost 6 bases, with 12 bases between them. The CDR3 loop spans 15 amino acids. Per germline, CDR1 MNHNY and CDR2 SVGAGI (reference sequence). The CDR3 reads CASSYLGPKSGELFF. The CDR3 DNA reads as TGTGCCAGCAGTTACTTGGGCCCGAAGTCCGGGGAGCTGTTTTTT.

The rearrangement uses TRBV7-2 and TRBJ2-7, with 15 positions matching TRBD2. Trimming at V came to 4 bases and at J to 6 bases, leaving 10 bases not matched to a gene. The CDR3 runs to 17 residues. From germline, CDR1 is SGHTA and CDR2 FQGNSA. CDR3 bases: TGTGCCAGCAGCTCCGGACTAGCGGGGGGGCCTTTAAGCGAGCAGTACTTC. Translating gives CASSSGLAGGPLSEQYF.

The chain uses TRBV6-1 and TRBJ2-5, with D uncertain. Looked up from germline, CDR1 is MNHNS and CDR2 is SASEGT. This CDR3 contains 11 residues. Trimming cost V 6 bases and J 5 bases, with 7 bases left between them. The CDR3 loop reads CASSLSETQYF. The CDR3 nucleotides are TGTGCCAGCAGCCTCTCGGAGACCCAGTACTTC.

The rearrangement uses TRBV4-1 and TRBJ2-7; D call uncertain. V was clipped by 0 bases and J by 0 bases, with 9 bases between them. The germline CDR1 and CDR2 sequences are MGHRA and YSYEKL. This CDR3 has 15 amino acids. As DNA, the CDR3 is TGCGCCAGCAGCCAAGATCGCGGTGTCTCCTACGAGCAGTACTTC. As protein: CASSQDRGVSYEQYF.

The V and J genes are TRBV5-4 and TRBJ2-3, with D hard to call. From germline, CDR1 is SGHNT and CDR2 YYREEE (reference sequence). CDR3 length: 13 residues. V lost 0 bases, J lost 3 bases, and 5 bases lay in between. The CDR3 here is CASSLEGTDTQYF. CDR3 in DNA: TGTGCCAGCAGCTTGGAGGGAACAGATACGCAGTATTTT.

In its sample, this clone was seen once. The chain employs TRBV15 and TRBJ2-5; D gene unclear. Germline V gene lookup returns CDR1 LNHNV and CDR2 YYDKDF (reference sequence). The V end was cut by 0 bases, the J end by 2 bases, with 13 bases between. There are 16 residues in the CDR3. CDR3 loop: CATSREQSDSQETQYF. The CDR3 bases are TGTGCCACCAGCAGAGAACAAAGTGACTCTCAAGAGACCCAGTACTTC.

This chain links TRBV28 with TRBJ1-5; 8 positions match TRBD1. Germline V gene lookup returns CDR1 MDHEN and CDR2 SYDVKM. V was clipped by 5 bases and J by 2 bases; unmatched bases: 14. The CDR3 has 18 residues. This chain's CDR3 is CASSRDSWDRYGNQPQHF. In DNA form, the CDR3 reads TGTGCCAGCAGTCGCGATTCCTGGGACAGGTATGGCAATCAGCCCCAGCATTTT.

The rearrangement joins TRBV10-3 to TRBJ1-2; TRBD1 matches at 12 bases. The length of the CDR3 is 14 residues. J lost 13 bases, V lost 4 bases, and 10 bases had no gene match. Germline CDR1 and CDR2: ENHRY and SYGVKD. The CDR3 bases are TGTGCCATCAGTGGGGGACAGGGGGCGCGTACGCTCACCTTC. Its protein product is CAISGGQGARTLTF.

The chain recombines TRBV10-1 with TRBJ2-3; 7 bases are a match to TRBD2. Germline lookup yields CDR1 WNHNN and CDR2 SYGVQD (reference sequence). This CDR3 comprises 16 residues. The J segment lost 7 bases and the V segment lost 1 base, leaving 11 bases of the junction unmatched. CDR3 sequence: CASSEFGRGESHTQYF. The CDR3 DNA reads as TGCGCCAGCAGTGAGTTTGGCCGGGGGGAATCACATACGCAGTATTTT.

This chain uses TRBV4-1 with TRBJ2-1; TRBD2 agrees at 8 bases. The CDR3 has 17 residues. V shed 0 bases and J 6 bases; nucleotides not matched to a gene: 10. Germline loops: CDR1 MGHRA, CDR2 YSYEKL. CDR3 bases: TGCGCCAGCAGCCAAGAGCCCCTAGCGGGTCTGGGCAATGAGCAGTTCTTC. It specifies CASSQEPLAGLGNEQFF.

The rearrangement uses TRBV7-2 and TRBJ2-5; tentatively, D is TRBD2 (6 bases). V was shortened by 5 bases and J by 3 bases, with 10 bases between the two germline ends. Germline CDR1 is SGHTA and CDR2 is FQGNSA. The CDR3 is 13 amino acids. CDR3 region: CASSRDLEETQYF. DNA of the CDR3: TGTGCCAGCAGCCGGGACTTAGAAGAGACCCAGTACTTC.

J is TRBJ1-1 and V is TRBV6-1, with 9 bases lining up with TRBD1. After removal of 6 bases from V and 5 bases from J, the junction contained 10 bases not matched to a gene. This CDR3 region has 15 residues. Germline V gene data show CDR1 as MNHNS and CDR2 as SASEGT. This chain's CDR3 is CASSPLQGARTEAFF. The CDR3 DNA reads as TGTGCCAGCAGCCCCTTACAGGGGGCAAGAACTGAAGCTTTCTTT.

The chain recombines TRBV4-3 with TRBJ2-2; TRBD2 aligns across 9 bases. V dropped 3 bases and J dropped 0; count of bases not matched to a gene: 5. Germline V gene sequence: CDR1 LGHNA, CDR2 YSLEER. The CDR3 loop spans 17 amino acids. CDR3 nucleotide sequence: TGCGCCAGCAGCCAGGAATTAGCGGGGGCGAACACCGGGGAGCTGTTTTTT. It specifies CASSQELAGANTGELFF.

The CDR3 loop reads CASSEAINSPLHF. The DNA for the CDR3 is TGTGCCAGCAGTGAAGCTATCAATTCACCCCTCCACTTT. The chain has TRBV6-1 and TRBJ1-6; D gene uncertain. The CDR3 sequence is 13 residues long. CDR1 is MNHNS and CDR2 is SASEGT in the germline V gene. V was clipped by 0 bases and J by 7 bases, with 4 bases between them.

The chain is built from TRBV7-2 and TRBJ2-1; D could derive from TRBD1 or TRBD2 (5 bases each). V lost 1 base and J lost 8, with 12 bases in between. Germline V lookup: CDR1 SGHTA, CDR2 FQGNSA. The CDR3 is made up of 14 amino acids. CDR3 region: CASSLGDPIDEQFF. The CDR3 coding sequence is TGTGCCAGCAGCTTAGGGGACCCGATCGATGAGCAGTTCTTC.

V and J are TRBV7-6 and TRBJ1-3, with D hard to call. Trimming shortened V by 1 base and J by 0 bases, and 10 bases separated the two germline ends. This CDR3 is built from 16 residues. The germline V gene encodes CDR1 SGHVS and CDR2 FNYEAQ. The CDR3 region has the DNA TGTGCCAGCAGCTTAGGTAATCGTTACTCTGGAAACACCATATATTTT. Protein product: CASSLGNRYSGNTIYF.

The gene calls are TRBV28 and TRBJ1-5; D might be TRBD1 (5 bases). Per the germline V gene, CDR1 is MDHEN and CDR2 is SYDVKM. The V gene lost 2 bases and the J gene lost 5 bases, with 22 bases spanning the gap. The CDR3 consists of 18 residues. The DNA of the CDR3 is TGTGCCAGCAGTTTAGACCCGGACGGTCCCGGGACTGATCAGCCCCAGCATTTT. This gives the protein CASSLDPDGPGTDQPQHF.

In its sample, this clone was seen once. DNA of the CDR3: TGTGCCAGCAGAAGGGACAGGGGGCGTTATGGGGACCATGGCTACACCTTC. Protein: CASRRDRGRYGDHGYTF. The V call is TRBV5-6, the J call TRBJ1-2, with 12 bases aligning to TRBD1. This CDR3 comprises 17 residues. CDR1 and CDR2 (germline): SGHDT, YYEEEE. J was trimmed by 6 bases and V by 5 bases; bases with no gene match: 14.

This chain links TRBV12-5 with TRBJ1-2; TRBD1 matches at 8 bases. The CDR3 loop spans 15 amino acids. Germline V gene lookup returns CDR1 LGHNT and CDR2 FRNRAP. With V trimmed by 5 bases and J by 4 bases, 9 bases remained unmatched. The CDR3, as DNA: TGTGCTAGTGGTAGCCAACAGGGGGAAGCCTATGGCTACACCTTC. Protein product: CASGSQQGEAYGYTF. Filled out from reference TRBV12-5 and TRBJ1-2, the complete variable domain reads DARVTQTPRHKVTEMGQEVTMRCQPILGHNTVFWYRQTMMQGLELLAYFRNRAPLDDSGMPKDRFSAEMPDATLATLKIQPSEPRDSAVYFCASGSQQGEAYGYTFGSGTRLTVV.